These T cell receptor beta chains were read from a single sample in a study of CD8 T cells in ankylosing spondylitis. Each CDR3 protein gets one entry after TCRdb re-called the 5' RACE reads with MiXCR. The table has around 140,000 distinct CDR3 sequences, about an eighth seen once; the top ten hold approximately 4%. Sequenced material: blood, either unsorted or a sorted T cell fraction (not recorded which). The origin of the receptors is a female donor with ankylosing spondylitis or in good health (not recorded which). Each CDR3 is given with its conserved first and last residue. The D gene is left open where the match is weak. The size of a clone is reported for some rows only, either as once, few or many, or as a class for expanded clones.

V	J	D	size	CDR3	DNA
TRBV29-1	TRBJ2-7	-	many	CSVALSGDAYEQYF	TGCAGCGTTGCGTTATCGGGAGACGCCTACGAGCAGTACTTC
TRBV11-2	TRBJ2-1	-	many	CASSLELVGNEQFF	TGTGCCAGCAGCTTAGAGTTGGTGGGCAATGAGCAGTTCTTC
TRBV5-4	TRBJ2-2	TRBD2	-	CASSLGGLAGSTGELFF	TGTGCCAGCAGCTTGGGGGGACTAGCGGGGAGCACCGGGGAGCTGTTTTTT
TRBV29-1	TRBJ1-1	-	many	CSAFGEGRNTEAFF	TGCAGCGCCTTTGGGGAGGGTCGGAACACTGAAGCTTTCTTT
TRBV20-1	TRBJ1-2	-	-	CSARDLGPLRGGYTF	TGCAGTGCTAGAGATCTTGGCCCACTGCGGGGAGGCTACACCTTC
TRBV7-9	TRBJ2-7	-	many	CASSNWTDSYEQYF	TGTGCCAGCAGCAATTGGACAGATTCCTACGAGCAGTACTTC
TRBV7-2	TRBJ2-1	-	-	CASSVGAVSYNEQFF	TGTGCCAGCAGTGTAGGAGCCGTCTCCTACAATGAGCAGTTCTTC
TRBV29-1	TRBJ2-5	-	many	CSVEDETQYF	TGCAGCGTTGAAGACGAGACCCAGTACTTC
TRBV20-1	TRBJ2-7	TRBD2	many	CSARDGSAGENYEQYF	TGCAGTGCTAGAGATGGGAGCGCGGGAGAAAACTACGAGCAGTACTTC
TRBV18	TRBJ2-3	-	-	CASSHQGTHKVDTQYF	TGTGCCAGCTCCCACCAGGGCACCCATAAAGTAGATACGCAGTATTTT
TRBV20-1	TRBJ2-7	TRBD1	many	CSASPTGAEQYF	TGCAGTGCTAGCCCGACAGGGGCCGAGCAGTACTTC
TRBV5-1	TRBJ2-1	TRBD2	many	CASSLELAGYNEQFF	TGCGCCAGCAGCTTGGAACTAGCGGGATACAATGAGCAGTTCTTC
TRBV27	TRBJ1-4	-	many	CASSQTRWGTNEKLFF	TGTGCCAGCAGTCAAACCCGCTGGGGTACGAATGAAAAACTGTTTTTT
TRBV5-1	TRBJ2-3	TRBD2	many	CASRLEQREFDTQYF	TGCGCCAGCAGACTGGAGCAGCGGGAGTTCGATACGCAGTATTTT
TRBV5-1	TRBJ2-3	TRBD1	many	CASSLRWETGSTDTQYF	TGCGCCAGCAGCTTGCGGTGGGAGACAGGGAGCACAGATACGCAGTATTTT
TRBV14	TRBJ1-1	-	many	CASSQDAESEAFF	TGTGCCAGCAGCCAAGATGCCGAGTCTGAAGCTTTCTTT
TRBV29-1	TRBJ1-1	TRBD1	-	CSVDDRAMNTEAFF	TGCAGCGTCGACGACAGGGCGATGAACACTGAAGCTTTCTTT
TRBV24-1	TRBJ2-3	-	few	CATSDLISTDTQYF	TGTGCCACCAGTGATTTAATTTCCACAGATACGCAGTATTTT
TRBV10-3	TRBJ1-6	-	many	CAISPGQRINSPLHF	TGTGCCATCAGTCCCGGACAGCGGATTAATTCACCCCTCCACTTT
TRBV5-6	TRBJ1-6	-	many	CASSLVGAGDDNSPLHF	TGTGCCAGCAGCTTGGTCGGTGCAGGGGATGATAATTCACCCCTCCACTTT
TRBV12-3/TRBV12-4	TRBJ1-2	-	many	CASSLRTKNYGYTF	TGTGCCAGCAGTTTAAGGACGAAAAACTATGGCTACACCTTC
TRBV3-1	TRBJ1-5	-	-	CASSQDSGDDQPQHF	TGTGCCAGCAGCCAAGATTCCGGGGACGATCAGCCCCAGCATTTT
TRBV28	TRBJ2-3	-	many	CASFGQVTQYF	TGTGCCAGCTTTGGTCAGGTTACGCAGTATTTT